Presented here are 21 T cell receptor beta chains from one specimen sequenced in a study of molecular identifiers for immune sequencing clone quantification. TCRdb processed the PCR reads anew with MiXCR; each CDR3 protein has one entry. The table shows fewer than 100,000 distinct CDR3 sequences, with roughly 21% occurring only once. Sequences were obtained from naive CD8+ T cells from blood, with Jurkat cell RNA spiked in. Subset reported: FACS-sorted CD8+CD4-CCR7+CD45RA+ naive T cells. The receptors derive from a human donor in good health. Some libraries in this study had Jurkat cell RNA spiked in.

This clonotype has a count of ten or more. For the CDR3, the DNA is TGCGCCAGCAGCCCTCCGGGACTCGGAGGGTCAGATACGCAGTATTTT. Translation: CASSPPGLGGSDTQYF. The V and J genes are TRBV4-1 and TRBJ2-3; D is possibly TRBD2 (6 bases). Trimming removed 4 bases at V and 4 bases at J, with 18 bases between. The germline V gene has CDR1 MGHRA and CDR2 YSYEKL. CDR3 size: 16 residues.

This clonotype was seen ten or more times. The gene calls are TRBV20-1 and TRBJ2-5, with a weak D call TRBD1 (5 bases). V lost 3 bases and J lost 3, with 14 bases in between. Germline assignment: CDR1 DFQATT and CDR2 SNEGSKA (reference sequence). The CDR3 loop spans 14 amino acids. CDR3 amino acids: CSASPAAREETQYF. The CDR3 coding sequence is TGCAGTGCTAGCCCGGCGGCCAGGGAAGAGACCCAGTACTTC.

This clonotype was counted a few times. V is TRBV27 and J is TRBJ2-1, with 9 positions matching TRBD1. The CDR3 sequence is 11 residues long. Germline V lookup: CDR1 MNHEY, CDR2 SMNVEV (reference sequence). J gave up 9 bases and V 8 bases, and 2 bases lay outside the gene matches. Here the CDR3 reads CASRQGVEQFF. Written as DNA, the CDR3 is TGTGCCAGCCGACAGGGGGTTGAGCAGTTCTTC.

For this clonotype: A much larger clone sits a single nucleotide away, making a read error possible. The CDR3 region has the DNA TGTGCCAGCAGCTCGCACAATTCACCCCTCCACTTT. Protein product: CASSSHNSPLHF. The chain carries TRBV7-2 and TRBJ1-6; D is ambiguous. Per germline, CDR1 SGHTA and CDR2 FQGNSA. Trimming left V 4 bases short and J 7 bases short, with 5 bases between. This CDR3 region has 12 residues.

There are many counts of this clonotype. The CDR3 loop is CASSPWPGTRADTQYF. The CDR3 DNA is TGTGCCAGCAGTCCCTGGCCCGGGACTAGGGCAGATACGCAGTATTTT. The chain combines TRBV12-3 or TRBV12-4 with TRBJ2-3; TRBD2 agrees at 8 bases. With V trimmed by 5 bases and J by 4 bases, 11 bases remained unmatched. The CDR3 runs 16 residues.

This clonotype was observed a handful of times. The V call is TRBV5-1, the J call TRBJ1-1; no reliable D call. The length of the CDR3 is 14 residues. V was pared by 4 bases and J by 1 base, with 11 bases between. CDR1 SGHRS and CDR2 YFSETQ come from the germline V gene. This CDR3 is CASSRRGQNTEAFF. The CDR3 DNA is TGCGCCAGCAGCCGCCGAGGCCAGAACACTGAAGCTTTCTTT. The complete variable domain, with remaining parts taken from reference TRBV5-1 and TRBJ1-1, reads KAGVTQTPRYLIKTRGQQVTLSCSPISGHRSVSWYQQTPGQGLQFLFEYFSETQRNKGNFPGRFSGRQFSNSRSEMNVSTLELGDSALYLCASSRRGQNTEAFFGQGTRLTVV.

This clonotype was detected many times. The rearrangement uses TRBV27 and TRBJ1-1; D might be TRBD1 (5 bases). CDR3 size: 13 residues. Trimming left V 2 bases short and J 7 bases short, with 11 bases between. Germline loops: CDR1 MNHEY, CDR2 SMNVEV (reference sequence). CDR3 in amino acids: CASSLGQGFEAFF. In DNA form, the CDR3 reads TGTGCCAGCAGTTTAGGGCAGGGATTTGAAGCTTTCTTT.

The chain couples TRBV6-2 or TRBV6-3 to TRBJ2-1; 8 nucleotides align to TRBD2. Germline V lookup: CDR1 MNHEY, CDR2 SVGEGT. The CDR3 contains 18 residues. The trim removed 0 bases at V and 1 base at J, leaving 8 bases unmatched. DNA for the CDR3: TGTGCCAGCAGTTACTCCGCCGTAGTAGCGGGATCCTACAATGAGCAGTTCTTC. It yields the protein CASSYSAVVAGSYNEQFF.

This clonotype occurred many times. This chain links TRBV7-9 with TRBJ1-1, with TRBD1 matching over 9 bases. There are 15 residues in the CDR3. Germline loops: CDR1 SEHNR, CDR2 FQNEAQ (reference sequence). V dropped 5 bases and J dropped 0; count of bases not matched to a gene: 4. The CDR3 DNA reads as TGTGCCAGCAGCCCGGGGACAGGGTTGAACACTGAAGCTTTCTTT. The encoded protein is CASSPGTGLNTEAFF. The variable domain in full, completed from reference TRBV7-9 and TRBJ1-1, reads DTGVSQNPRHKITKRGQNVTFRCDPISEHNRLYWYRQTLGQGPEFLTYFQNEAQLEKSRLLSDRFSAERPKGSFSTLEIQRTEQGDSAMYLCASSPGTGLNTEAFFGQGTRLTVV.

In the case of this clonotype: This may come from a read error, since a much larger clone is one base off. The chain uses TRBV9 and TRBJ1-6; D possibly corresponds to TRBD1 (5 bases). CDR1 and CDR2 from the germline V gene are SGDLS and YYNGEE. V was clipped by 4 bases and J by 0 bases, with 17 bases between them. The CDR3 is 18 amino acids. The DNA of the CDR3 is TGTGCCAGCAGCAGAGAGCGGGGGGGGAGCTCCTATAATTCACCCCTCCACTTT. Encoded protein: CASSRERGGSSYNSPLHF.

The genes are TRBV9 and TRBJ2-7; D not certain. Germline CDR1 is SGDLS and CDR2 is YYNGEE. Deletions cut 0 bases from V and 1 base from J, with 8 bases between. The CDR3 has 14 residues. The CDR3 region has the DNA TGTGCCAGCAGCGTAGCTGGAGAGTCCTACGAGCAGTACTTC. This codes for CASSVAGESYEQYF.

CDR3 nucleotide sequence: TGTGCCAGCAGTCTACAGGGGGCTAGCTATGGCTACACCTTC. Translation: CASSLQGASYGYTF. This rearrangement joins TRBV27 to TRBJ1-2; 9 nucleotides align to TRBD1. The length of the CDR3 is 14 residues. Germline-derived CDR1 and CDR2 are MNHEY and SMNVEV (reference sequence). With 5 bases clipped from V and 4 bases from J, the junction kept 5 bases outside the gene matches.

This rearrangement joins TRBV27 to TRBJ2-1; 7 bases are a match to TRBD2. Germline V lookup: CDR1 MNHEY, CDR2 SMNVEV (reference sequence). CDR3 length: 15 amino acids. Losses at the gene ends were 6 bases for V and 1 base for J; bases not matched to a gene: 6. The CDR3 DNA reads TGTGCCAGCAGCCTCGCTAGCGGTTCCTACAATGAGCAGTTCTTC. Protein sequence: CASSLASGSYNEQFF.

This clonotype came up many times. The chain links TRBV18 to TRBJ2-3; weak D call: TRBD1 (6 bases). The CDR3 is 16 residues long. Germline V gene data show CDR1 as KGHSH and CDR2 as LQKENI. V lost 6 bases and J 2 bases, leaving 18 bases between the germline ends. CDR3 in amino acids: CASSKTGQNPTDTQYF. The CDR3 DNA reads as TGTGCCAGCTCCAAGACGGGACAAAATCCCACAGATACGCAGTATTTT.

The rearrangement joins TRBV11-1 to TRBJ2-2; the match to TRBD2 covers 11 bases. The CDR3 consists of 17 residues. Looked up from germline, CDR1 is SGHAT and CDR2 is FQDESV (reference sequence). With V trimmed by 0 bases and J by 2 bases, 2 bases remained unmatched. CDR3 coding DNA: TGTGCCAGCAGCTTAGCGACTAGCGGGATCAACACCGGGGAGCTGTTTTTT. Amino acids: CASSLATSGINTGELFF.

This CDR3 reads CASSLSPGGTAHEQYF. DNA of the CDR3: TGTGCCAGCAGCTTGAGCCCGGGGGGGACGGCCCACGAGCAGTACTTC. The chain employs TRBV5-5 and TRBJ2-7, with 8 bases identical to TRBD2. Per germline, CDR1 SGHKS and CDR2 YYEKEE (reference sequence). After removal of 1 base from V and 5 bases from J, the junction contained 11 bases not matched to a gene. This CDR3 spans 16 amino acids.

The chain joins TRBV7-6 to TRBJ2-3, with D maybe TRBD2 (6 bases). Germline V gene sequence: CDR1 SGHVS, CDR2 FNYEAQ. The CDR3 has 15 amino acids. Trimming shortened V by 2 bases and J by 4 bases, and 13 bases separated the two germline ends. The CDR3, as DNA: TGTGCCAGCAGCTTACCGGGCGGGGATGCAGATACGCAGTATTTT. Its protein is CASSLPGGDADTQYF.

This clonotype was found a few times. In nucleotides, the CDR3 is TGCGCCAGCAGTGAGCCTAGGACATTCTACGAGCAGTACTTC. This gives the protein CASSEPRTFYEQYF. The chain recombines TRBV10-1 with TRBJ2-7; D perhaps matches TRBD1 (5 bases). V dropped 2 bases and J dropped 3 bases, with 11 bases sitting between them. CDR1 WNHNN and CDR2 SYGVQD come from the germline V gene (reference sequence). This CDR3 comprises 14 residues.

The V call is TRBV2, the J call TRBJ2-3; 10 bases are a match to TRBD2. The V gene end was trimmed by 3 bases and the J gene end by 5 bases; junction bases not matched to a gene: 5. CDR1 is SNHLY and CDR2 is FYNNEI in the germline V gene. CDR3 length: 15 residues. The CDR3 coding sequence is TGTGCCAGCAGTGATCCTCTAGCGGGAGTAGATACGCAGTATTTT. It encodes CASSDPLAGVDTQYF.

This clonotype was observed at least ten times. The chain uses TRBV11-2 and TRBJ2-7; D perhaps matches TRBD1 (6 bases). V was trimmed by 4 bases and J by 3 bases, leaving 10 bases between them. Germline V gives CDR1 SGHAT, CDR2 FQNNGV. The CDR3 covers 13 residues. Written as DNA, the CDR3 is TGTGCCAGCAGCTGGGACACCGTCTACGAGCAGTACTTC. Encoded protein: CASSWDTVYEQYF. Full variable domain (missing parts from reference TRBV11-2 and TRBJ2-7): EAGVAQSPRYKIIEKRQSVAFWCNPISGHATLYWYQQILGQGPKLLIQFQNNGVVDDSQLPKDRFSAERLKGVDSTLKIQPAKLEDSAVYLCASSWDTVYEQYFGPGTRLTVT.

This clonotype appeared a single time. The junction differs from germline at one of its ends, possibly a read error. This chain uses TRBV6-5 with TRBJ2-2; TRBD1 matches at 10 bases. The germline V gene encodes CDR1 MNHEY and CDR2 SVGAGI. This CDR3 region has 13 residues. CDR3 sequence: CATGQGNTGEPFF. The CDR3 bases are TGTGCCACGGGACAGGGGAACACCGGGGAGCCGTTTTTT.